A selection of T cell receptor beta chains follows, all from one sample in a study of cytomegalovirus exposure and HLA in healthy donors. Sequenced by immunoSEQ multiplex PCR; TCRdb stores in-frame clones only, minus some. The data contain 100,000 to 150,000 clones, around three quarters of them singletons. Sequencing was performed on PBMCs. These receptors were taken from a woman aged 40 to 55 in good health and CMV-seronegative. Both conserved end residues are part of each CDR3. The D gene is left open where the match is weak. Some rows mark clone size as missing; the rest say once, few, many or name a class of expanded clone.

V	J	size	D	CDR3	DNA
TRBV27	TRBJ1-4	-	-	CASSWSATNEKLFF	TGTGCCAGCAGTTGGTCTGCGACTAATGAAAAACTGTTTTTT
TRBV9	TRBJ2-5	-	TRBD1	CASSPSTGQGETQYF	TGTGCCAGCAGCCCATCGACAGGGCAGGGAGAGACCCAGTACTTC
TRBV2	TRBJ2-2	-	-	CASSETTLGLTGELFF	TGTGCCAGCAGTGAAACCACCCTTGGACTCACCGGGGAGCTGTTTTTT
TRBV6-1	TRBJ2-1	-	TRBD1	CASSRWTGGEQFF	TGTGCCAGCAGTAGATGGACAGGGGGTGAGCAGTTCTTC
TRBV19	TRBJ1-1	-	-	CASSIDIRYTEAFF	TGTGCCAGTAGTATAGATATCCGGTACACTGAAGCTTTCTTT
TRBV6-5	TRBJ2-6	-	-	CASSYSGGTGANVLTF	TGTGCCAGCAGTTACTCCGGCGGGACTGGGGCCAACGTCCTGACTTTC
TRBV15	TRBJ2-6	-	-	CATSRDQGSGANGLTF	TGTGCCACCAGCAGAGATCAGGGTTCTGGGGCCAACGGCCTGACTTTC
TRBV6-5	TRBJ1-3	few	-	CASSYTGGNTIYF	TGTGCCAGCAGTTACACAGGAGGAAACACCATATATTTT
TRBV5-4	TRBJ2-1	-	TRBD2	CASSLTSASYNEQFF	TGTGCCAGCAGCTTGACTAGCGCCTCCTACAATGAGCAGTTCTTC
TRBV25-1	TRBJ2-3	-	TRBD1	CASRQGTGGTQYF	TGTGCCAGCCGTCAAGGGACAGGAGGTACGCAGTATTTT
TRBV4-2	TRBJ2-7	few	-	CASSQEGSGNYEQYF	TGTGCCAGCAGCCAAGAAGGCTCAGGGAACTACGAGCAGTACTTC
TRBV5-4	TRBJ2-1	-	-	CASSPQEVGEQFF	TGTGCCAGCAGCCCCCAAGAGGTCGGTGAGCAGTTCTTC
TRBV9	TRBJ2-7	-	-	CASSGGQTYEQYF	TGTGCCAGCAGCGGCGGACAGACCTACGAGCAGTACTTC
TRBV14	TRBJ2-7	-	TRBD1	CASSPRTGSAGEQYF	TGTGCCAGCAGCCCCCGGACAGGGAGCGCCGGCGAGCAGTACTTC
TRBV11-1	TRBJ2-7	-	TRBD1	CASSGTGGGEQYF	TGTGCCAGCAGTGGGACAGGGGGTGGTGAGCAGTACTTC
TRBV6-5	TRBJ2-1	few	-	CASSYWGESYNEQFF	TGTGCCAGCAGTTACTGGGGGGAATCCTACAATGAGCAGTTCTTC
TRBV11-2	TRBJ2-7	-	-	CASSASSYEQYF	TGTGCCAGCAGCGCCAGCTCCTACGAGCAGTACTTC
TRBV2	TRBJ2-1	-	-	CASRKEVGEQFF	TGTGCCAGCAGGAAGGAGGTTGGTGAGCAGTTCTTC
TRBV7-2	TRBJ2-6	-	TRBD1	CASSRTGPGANVLTF	TGTGCCAGCAGCCGGACAGGGCCAGGGGCCAACGTCCTGACTTTC
TRBV19	TRBJ2-3	-	TRBD1	CASSTTGDTQYF	TGTGCCAGTAGTACGACAGGGGATACGCAGTATTTT
TRBV5-6	TRBJ2-6	-	-	CASSLMVGVGTGANVLTF	TGTGCCAGCAGCTTGATGGTAGGGGTGGGAACTGGGGCCAACGTCCTGACTTTC
TRBV6-5	TRBJ2-4	-	TRBD2	CASTPGLASDSQYF	TGTGCCAGCACCCCGGGACTAGCTAGTGACAGTCAGTACTTC
TRBV19	TRBJ2-3	-	-	CASSPNRLDTQYF	TGTGCCAGTAGTCCGAACAGGCTTGATACGCAGTATTTT
TRBV5-6	TRBJ2-2	-	-	CASSLRGGTVTGELFF	TGTGCCAGCAGCTTGAGGGGGGGAACAGTCACCGGGGAGCTGTTTTTT
TRBV5-4	TRBJ2-7	-	-	CASSSRRGTYYEQYF	TGTGCCAGCAGCTCCCGCCGGGGTACATACTACGAGCAGTACTTC
TRBV2	TRBJ2-5	-	TRBD2	CASRRGEGQTQYF	TGTGCCAGCAGGCGGGGGGAGGGACAGACCCAGTACTTC
TRBV5-1	TRBJ1-3	-	-	CASSLRTGTGNTIYF	TGCGCCAGCAGCCTACGAACAGGGACTGGAAACACCATATATTTT
TRBV6-5	TRBJ2-3	-	TRBD1	CASSYSGQGLADTQYF	TGTGCCAGCAGTTACTCAGGACAGGGCCTGGCAGATACGCAGTATTTT
TRBV10-3	TRBJ2-1	-	TRBD1	CAISEGQGEFF	TGTGCCATCAGTGAGGGACAGGGTGAGTTCTTC
TRBV7-2	TRBJ2-7	once	TRBD1	CASSSRTGGEYEQYF	TGTGCCAGCAGCTCCCGAACAGGGGGAGAATACGAGCAGTACTTC
TRBV5-1	TRBJ2-7	-	TRBD1	CASSYSGQGYEQYF	TGCGCCAGCAGCTACTCGGGACAGGGCTACGAGCAGTACTTC
TRBV7-9	TRBJ2-3	-	-	CASSLGYMTSTDTQYF	TGTGCCAGCAGCTTAGGGTATATGACTAGCACAGATACGCAGTATTTT
TRBV4-3	TRBJ2-1	-	-	CASSQDGPSVLGLNEQFF	TGCGCCAGCAGCCAAGATGGTCCCTCCGTACTAGGGCTGAATGAGCAGTTCTTC
TRBV7-8	TRBJ2-2	-	TRBD1	CASRWNTGDITGELFF	TGTGCCAGCCGATGGAACACAGGGGATATCACCGGGGAGCTGTTTTTT
TRBV6-4	TRBJ1-2	few	-	CASSDKFRALVEGYTF	TGTGCCAGCAGTGACAAGTTCAGGGCCCTCGTTGAGGGCTACACCTTC
TRBV5-8	TRBJ2-2	few	-	CASSLIPTTGELFF	TGTGCCAGCAGCTTGATCCCCACAACCGGGGAGCTGTTTTTT
TRBV21-1	TRBJ2-4	few	-	CASIQRCTWGQGLTKNIQYF	TGTGCCAGCATACAGCGATGTACCTGGGGACAGGGGTTAACCAAAAACATTCAGTACTTC
TRBV7-3	TRBJ2-3	-	TRBD2	CASSSGTSGSDTQYF	TGTGCCAGCAGTTCCGGGACTAGCGGGAGTGATACGCAGTATTTT
TRBV10-3	TRBJ1-1	-	TRBD1	CAISLTGDDTEAFF	TGTGCCATCAGCTTGACAGGGGACGACACTGAAGCTTTCTTT
TRBV5-1	TRBJ2-5	-	TRBD1	CASSLTGGGQETQYF	TGCGCCAGCAGCCTGACAGGGGGAGGACAAGAGACCCAGTACTTC
TRBV4-1	TRBJ2-2	-	-	CASSLSGYTGELFF	TGCGCCAGCAGCCTCAGCGGGTACACCGGGGAGCTGTTTTTT
TRBV27	TRBJ2-7	-	-	CASSPYPRYEQYF	TGTGCCAGCAGTCCCTACCCCAGGTACGAGCAGTACTTC
TRBV5-6	TRBJ2-2	few	-	CASSLWAGELFF	TGTGCCAGCAGCTTGTGGGCGGGGGAGCTGTTTTTT
TRBV28	TRBJ2-1	few	-	CASSSWTLDSYNEQFF	TGTGCCAGCAGTTCGTGGACACTTGACTCCTACAATGAGCAGTTCTTC
TRBV15	TRBJ2-4	-	TRBD2	CATSRALGGGAKNIQYF	TGTGCCACCAGCAGAGCGCTCGGGGGAGGGGCCAAAAACATTCAGTACTTC
TRBV28	TRBJ1-4	-	TRBD1	CASRDSDNEKLFF	TGTGCCAGCCGGGACAGTGATAATGAAAAACTGTTTTTT
TRBV7-2	TRBJ2-7	few	TRBD2	CASSPGLAAPLYF	TGTGCCAGCAGCCCCGGACTAGCGGCACCTTTGTACTTC
TRBV7-9	TRBJ2-1	few	TRBD2	CASSTVGGRAHNEQFF	TGTGCCAGCAGCACAGTCGGGGGGAGGGCCCACAATGAGCAGTTCTTC
TRBV6-5	TRBJ1-6	-	-	CASSYSGGTPSPLHF	TGTGCCAGCAGTTACTCGGGCGGGACCCCTTCACCCCTCCACTTT
TRBV29-1	TRBJ1-1	-	-	CSASHTQRAEAFF	TGCAGCGCCTCCCATACCCAGAGGGCTGAAGCTTTCTTT
TRBV5-8	TRBJ2-1	-	TRBD1	CASSDRGRDEQFF	TGTGCCAGCAGCGACAGGGGGCGAGATGAGCAGTTCTTC
TRBV28	TRBJ2-7	-	-	CASSLVAEVAEQYF	TGTGCCAGCAGTTTAGTGGCGGAGGTAGCAGAGCAGTACTTC
TRBV23-1	TRBJ2-1	-	TRBD2	CASSQSNVAGIYNEQFF	TGCGCCAGCAGTCAATCTAATGTAGCGGGAATCTACAATGAGCAGTTCTTC
TRBV19	TRBJ2-2	-	-	CASSSSRKGYTGELFF	TGTGCCAGTAGTAGTTCAAGAAAGGGGTACACCGGGGAGCTGTTTTTT
TRBV2	TRBJ2-3	-	-	CASTRWQDTQYF	TGTGCCAGCACTCGATGGCAAGATACGCAGTATTTT